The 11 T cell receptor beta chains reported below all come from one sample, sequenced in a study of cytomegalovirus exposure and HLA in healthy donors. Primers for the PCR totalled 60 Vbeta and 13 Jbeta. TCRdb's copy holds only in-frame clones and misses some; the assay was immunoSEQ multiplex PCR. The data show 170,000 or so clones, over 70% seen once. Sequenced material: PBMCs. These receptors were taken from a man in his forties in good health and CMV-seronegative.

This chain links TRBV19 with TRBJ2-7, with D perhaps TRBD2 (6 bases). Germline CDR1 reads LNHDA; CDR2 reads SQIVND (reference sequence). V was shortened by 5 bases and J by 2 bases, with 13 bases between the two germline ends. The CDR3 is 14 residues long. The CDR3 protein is CASSVTSRPYEQYF. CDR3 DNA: TGTGCCAGTAGTGTTACTAGCAGACCCTACGAGCAGTACTTC.

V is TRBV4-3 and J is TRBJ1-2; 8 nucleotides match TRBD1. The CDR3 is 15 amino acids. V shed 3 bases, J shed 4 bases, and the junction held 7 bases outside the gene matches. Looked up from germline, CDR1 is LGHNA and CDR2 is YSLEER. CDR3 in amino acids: CASSQGPGQVYGYTF. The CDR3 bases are TGCGCCAGCAGCCAGGGTCCGGGACAGGTCTATGGCTACACCTTC.

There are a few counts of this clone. In DNA form, the CDR3 reads TGTGCCATCAGTGAGTCCTCGGGAGGCTCTGGAAACACCATATATTTT. Translated: CAISESSGGSGNTIYF. The rearrangement joins TRBV10-3 to TRBJ1-3; D ambiguous. Looked up from germline, CDR1 is ENHRY and CDR2 is SYGVKD. V was trimmed by 0 bases and J by 0 bases, leaving 9 bases between them. The CDR3 totals 16 residues.

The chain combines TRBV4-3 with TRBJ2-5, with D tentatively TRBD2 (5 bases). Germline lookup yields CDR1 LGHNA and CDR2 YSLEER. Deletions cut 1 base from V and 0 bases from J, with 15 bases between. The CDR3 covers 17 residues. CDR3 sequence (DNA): TGCGCCAGCAGCCAAGGCCCTAAGGGAGTGTACCAAGAGACCCAGTACTTC. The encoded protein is CASSQGPKGVYQETQYF.

The CDR3 protein is CASGWGDRSEQYF. The DNA of the CDR3 is TGTGCCAGCGGCTGGGGGGACAGAAGCGAGCAGTACTTC. V usage is TRBV7-9 and J usage is TRBJ2-5, with TRBD1 as a possible D gene (7 bases). The J call is uncertain, as TRBJ2-7 better fits the DNA end. Germline loops: CDR1 SEHNR, CDR2 FQNEAQ (reference sequence). CDR3 size: 13 residues.

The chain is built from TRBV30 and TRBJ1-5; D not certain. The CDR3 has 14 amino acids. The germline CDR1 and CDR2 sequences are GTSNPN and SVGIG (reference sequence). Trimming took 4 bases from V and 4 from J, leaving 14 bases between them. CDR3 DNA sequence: TGTGCCTGGAACCCGGGGTCTTTTAATCAGCCCCAGCATTTT. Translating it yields CAWNPGSFNQPQHF. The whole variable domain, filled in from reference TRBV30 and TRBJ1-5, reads SQTIHQWPATLVQPVGSPLSLECTVEGTSNPNLYWYRQAAGRGLQLLFYSVGIGQISSEVPQNLSASRPQDRQFILSSKKLLLSDSGFYLCAWNPGSFNQPQHFGDGTRLSIL.

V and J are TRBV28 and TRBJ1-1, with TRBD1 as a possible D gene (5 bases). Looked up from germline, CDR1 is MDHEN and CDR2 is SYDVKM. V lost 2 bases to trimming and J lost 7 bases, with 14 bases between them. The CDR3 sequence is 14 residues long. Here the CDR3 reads CASSLPRQLGEAFF. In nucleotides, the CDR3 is TGTGCCAGCAGTTTACCGCGACAGTTGGGTGAAGCTTTCTTT. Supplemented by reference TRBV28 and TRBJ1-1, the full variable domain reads DVKVTQSSRYLVKRTGEKVFLECVQDMDHENMFWYRQDPGLGLRLIYFSYDVKMKEKGDIPEGYSVSREKKERFSLILESASTNQTSMYLCASSLPRQLGEAFFGQGTRLTVV.

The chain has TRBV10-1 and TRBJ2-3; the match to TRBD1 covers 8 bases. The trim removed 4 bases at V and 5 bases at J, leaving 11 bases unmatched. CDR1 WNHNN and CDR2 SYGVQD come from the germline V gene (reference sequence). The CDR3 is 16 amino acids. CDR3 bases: TGCGCCAGCAGTGGGGGGACAGGCGGCGGTAGAGATACGCAGTATTTT. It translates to CASSGGTGGGRDTQYF.

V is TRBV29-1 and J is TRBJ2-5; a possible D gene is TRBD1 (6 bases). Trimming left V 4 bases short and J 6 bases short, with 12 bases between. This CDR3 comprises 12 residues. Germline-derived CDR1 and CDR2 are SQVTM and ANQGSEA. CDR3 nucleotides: TGCAGCGTTGCTCTAGACAGGAAGACCCAGTACTTC. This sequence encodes CSVALDRKTQYF.

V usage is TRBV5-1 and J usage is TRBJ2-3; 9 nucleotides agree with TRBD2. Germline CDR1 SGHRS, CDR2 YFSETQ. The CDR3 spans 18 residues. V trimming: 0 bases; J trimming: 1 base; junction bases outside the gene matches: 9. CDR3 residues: CASSLVGGLAVGTDTQYF. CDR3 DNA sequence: TGCGCCAGCAGCTTGGTGGGGGGACTAGCAGTCGGCACAGATACGCAGTATTTT.

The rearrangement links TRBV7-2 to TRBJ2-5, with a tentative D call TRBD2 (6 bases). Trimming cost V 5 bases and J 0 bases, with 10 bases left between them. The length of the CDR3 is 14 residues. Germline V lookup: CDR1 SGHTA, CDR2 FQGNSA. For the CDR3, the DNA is TGTGCCAGCAGCGCTAAGCGGGACCAAGAGACCCAGTACTTC. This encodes CASSAKRDQETQYF.